This T cell receptor (beta chain) was identified during a study of response to subunit inactivated influenza vaccine. Study-wide points: Few additional T cells are recruited per seasonal influenza vaccination, authors suggested.

A word on this clonotype: The target antigen is unknown.

CDR1 is MNHNS and CDR2 is SASEGT in the germline V gene. The CDR3 consists of 15 residues. J gave up 2 bases and V 7 bases, and 5 bases lay outside the gene matches. TCRdb analysed the RT-PCR reads with MiXCR anew, one entry per CDR3 protein. Seen here are about 780,000 distinct CDR3 sequences, about 18% observed once, and the top ten hold roughly 11%. The sequence was collected from a man aged 45-65 years who received an inactivated influenza vaccine. The chain joins TRBV6-1 to TRBJ2-3; 11 bases line up with TRBD2. Sequences were derived from PBMCs from blood, sampled 5 days after vaccination. The CDR3 is CASKLAGANTDTQYF. The DNA of the CDR3 is TGTGCCAGCAAACTAGCGGGGGCCAACACAGATACGCAGTATTTT.